Presented here are 30 T cell receptor beta chains from one specimen sequenced in a study of Graves' ophthalmopathy and Graves' hyperthyroidism. Amplified material comprised TCR beta CDR3 regions derived from RNA transcripts. Second-round multiplex PCR came after first-round RT-PCR with HTBI primers. Using its own MiXCR run on the multiplex PCR reads, TCRdb lists one record per CDR3 protein. The table records fewer than 70,000 distinct CDR3 sequences, less than 55% of them present only once. Sequencing was performed on peripheral blood. These receptors were obtained from an adult woman with Graves' ophthalmopathy.

There are many counts of this clonotype. The CDR3 spells CASSPARPDTQYF. The CDR3 coding sequence is TGTGCCAGCAGCCCGGCCAGACCAGATACGCAGTATTTT. The chain is built from TRBV13 and TRBJ2-3; D gene ambiguous. With 5 bases removed from V and 4 bases from J, the gap between germline ends came to 10 bases. The CDR3 spans 13 residues. Germline V gene lookup returns CDR1 PRHDT and CDR2 FYEKMQ (reference sequence).

V gene TRBV20-1 combines with J gene TRBJ2-3, with D possibly TRBD1 on 6 matching bases. The V end was cut by 6 bases, the J end by 1 base, with 8 bases between. This CDR3 has 12 amino acids. The germline V gene has CDR1 DFQATT and CDR2 SNEGSKA (reference sequence). DNA of the CDR3: TGCAGTGCCGAGGGGGGCACAGATACGCAGTATTTT. This codes for CSAEGGTDTQYF.

This clonotype was found a few times. V usage is TRBV7-2 and J usage is TRBJ1-3; D is unresolved. The germline V and J ends were trimmed by 0 bases and 4 bases, with 1 base remaining between them. Germline V gives CDR1 SGHTA, CDR2 FQGNSA. The CDR3 length is 12 residues. The chain's CDR3 is CASSLAGNTIYF. The CDR3 DNA reads as TGTGCCAGCAGCTTAGCGGGAAACACCATATATTTT.

CDR3 protein: CASGRAREQFF. For the CDR3, the DNA is TGTGCCAGCGGGAGGGCCCGTGAGCAGTTCTTC. The chain couples TRBV9 to TRBJ2-1; 7 positions agree with TRBD2. CDR1 is SGDLS, CDR2 YYNGEE, per germline. The ends lost 7 bases at V and 9 bases at J; junction bases unmatched: 4. This CDR3 region has 11 residues.

This clonotype was seen ten or more times. This rearrangement joins TRBV9 to TRBJ2-1; 9 bases are shared with TRBD1. Germline CDR1 reads SGDLS; CDR2 reads YYNGEE. V was pared by 0 bases and J by 3 bases, with 10 bases of the junction left unmatched. The CDR3 runs 18 residues. CDR3 bases: TGTGCCAGCAGCGTAGCAGGGACAGGGCGGACCTTCTACAATGAGCAGTTCTTC. Translated: CASSVAGTGRTFYNEQFF.

This clonotype was observed many times. The V gene is TRBV5-1, the J gene TRBJ1-5; weak D call: TRBD1 (5 bases). Germline V CDR1 and CDR2: SGHRS, YFSETQ. This CDR3 comprises 15 residues. Trimming removed 0 bases at V and 7 bases at J, with 14 bases between. In DNA, the CDR3 is TGCGCCAGCAGCTTGGCCGCGGGGGGGGGGCAGCCCCAGCATTTT. It specifies CASSLAAGGGQPQHF. Looking up the rest from reference TRBV5-1 and TRBJ1-5 gives the full variable domain: KAGVTQTPRYLIKTRGQQVTLSCSPISGHRSVSWYQQTPGQGLQFLFEYFSETQRNKGNFPGRFSGRQFSNSRSEMNVSTLELGDSALYLCASSLAAGGGQPQHFGDGTRLSIL.

About this clonotype itself: A junction boundary mismatches the germline segment, possibly from a read error. The CDR3 protein is CAISNLGEGSRSYEQYF. The CDR3 DNA reads as TGTGCCATCAGCAACCTGGGGGAAGGGTCACGCTCCTACGAGCAGTACTTC. The V call is TRBV15, the J call TRBJ2-7; either TRBD1 or TRBD2 may supply D (5 bases each). Germline V gene sequence: CDR1 LNHNV, CDR2 YYDKDF (reference sequence). The CDR3 is 17 residues long.

This clonotype was seen at least ten times. The chain links TRBV27 to TRBJ1-5; D ambiguous. Germline V CDR1 and CDR2: MNHEY, SMNVEV (reference sequence). V was pared by 5 bases and J by 6 bases, with 11 bases between. This CDR3 region has 13 residues. The CDR3 sequence: CASSPSGFQPQHF. The CDR3 DNA is TGTGCCAGCAGTCCATCCGGGTTTCAGCCCCAGCATTTT.

This clonotype was recorded once. CDR3 sequence: CASSSSRGDVWELFF. CDR3 DNA sequence: TGTGCCAGCAGCTCCTCGCGGGGGGACGTTTGGGAGCTGTTTTTT. The V call is TRBV5-4, the J call TRBJ2-2; 8 nucleotides agree with TRBD2. CDR3 length equals 15 residues. V trimming: 3 bases; J trimming: 9 bases; junction bases outside the gene matches: 10. Germline CDR1 is SGHNT and CDR2 is YYREEE (reference sequence).

Points on this clonotype: No conserved phenylalanine or tryptophan ends this CDR3, so it is likely a read error. The gene calls are TRBV10-1 and TRBJ1-1, with D uncertain. The length of the CDR3 is 14 residues. V was trimmed by 6 bases and J by 1 base, leaving 12 bases between them. CDR1 is WNHNN and CDR2 is SYGVQD in the germline V gene (reference sequence). CDR3 region: CASRDATRNTEAFL. In DNA, the CDR3 is TGCGCCAGCAGAGATGCTACAAGGAACACTGAAGCTTTCCTT.

In its sample, this clonotype was seen many times. This sequence joins TRBV11-1 and TRBJ2-3, with D tentatively TRBD2 (6 bases). The V end was cut by 5 bases, the J end by 1 base, with 16 bases between. The CDR3 has 16 residues. Per the germline V gene, CDR1 is SGHAT and CDR2 is FQDESV (reference sequence). The CDR3 spells CASSAGLPGGTDTQYF. The CDR3 coding sequence is TGTGCCAGCAGCGCGGGACTCCCTGGTGGCACAGATACGCAGTATTTT.

The chain couples TRBV2 to TRBJ1-4; D may be TRBD1 (6 bases). V was trimmed by 8 bases and J by 5 bases, leaving 15 bases between them. This CDR3 comprises 14 residues. The V gene's germline CDR1 is SNHLY and CDR2 FYNNEI. CDR3 amino acids: CASRKGVPNEKLFF. DNA of the CDR3: TGTGCCAGCCGAAAGGGGGTCCCCAATGAAAAACTGTTTTTT.

The V call is TRBV27, the J call TRBJ1-1; D is undetermined. Trimming stripped 0 bases from V and 5 bases from J, with 19 bases between. The CDR3 is 17 amino acids. The germline CDR1 and CDR2 sequences are MNHEY and SMNVEV (reference sequence). The CDR3 region is CASSLSYSGSGVTEAFF. The CDR3 DNA reads TGTGCCAGCAGTTTATCGTACTCTGGGTCAGGCGTTACTGAAGCTTTCTTT.

Ten or more counts support this clonotype. The genes are TRBV6-1 and TRBJ2-7, with D perhaps TRBD1 or TRBD2 (5 bases each). Germline CDR1 and CDR2: MNHNS and SASEGT. The CDR3 runs 16 residues. V was pared by 0 bases and J by 2 bases, with 14 bases between. The CDR3 DNA is TGTGCCAGCAGTGAAGCTGGGGCAGGACTCACCTACGAGCAGTACTTC. Amino acid sequence: CASSEAGAGLTYEQYF.

To note about this clonotype: At one of its ends the junction is not consistent with the germline gene, which may arise from a read error. This sequence joins TRBV18 and TRBJ1-4; tentatively, D is TRBD1 (5 bases). Germline V lookup: CDR1 KGHSH, CDR2 LQKENI. The CDR3 contains 15 residues. DNA of the CDR3: TGTGCCAGCTCACCAAGGGACGGCCGTAATGGAAAACTGTTTTTT. It translates to CASSPRDGRNGKLFF. The full variable domain, completed using reference TRBV18 and TRBJ1-4, is NAGVMQNPRHLVRRRGQEARLRCSPMKGHSHVYWYRQLPEEGLKFMVYLQKENIIDESGMPKERFSAEFPKEGPSILRIQQVVRGDSAAYFCASSPRDGRNGKLFFGSGTQLSVL.

V is TRBV19 and J is TRBJ2-2; 16 positions agree with TRBD2. CDR1 is LNHDA and CDR2 is SQIVND in the germline V gene (reference sequence). The CDR3 runs to 17 residues. J lost 4 bases, V lost 9 bases, and 8 bases had no gene match. As DNA, the CDR3 is TGTGCCAGCAGCCCGGGACTAGCGGGAGGGAGCACCGGGGAGCTGTTTTTT. Translating gives CASSPGLAGGSTGELFF.

The V call is TRBV20-1, the J call TRBJ2-1; D is possibly TRBD2 (5 bases). The germline V gene has CDR1 DFQATT and CDR2 SNEGSKA (reference sequence). V was cut by 5 bases and J by 8 bases, with 16 bases left in between. This CDR3 is built from 13 residues. The CDR3: CSAHGDPSYEQFF. The CDR3, as DNA: TGCAGTGCTCACGGGGATCCCTCCTATGAGCAGTTCTTC.

This chain uses TRBV9 with TRBJ1-1, with D perhaps TRBD1 (6 bases). In germline, CDR1 is SGDLS, CDR2 YYNGEE. The length of the CDR3 is 20 residues. V lost 3 bases and J lost 0, with 27 bases in between. CDR3 DNA sequence: TGTGCCAGCAGCGAATCCGGGACACGGGTCGGCTACGAGGTGAACACTGAAGCTTTCTTT. Amino acid sequence: CASSESGTRVGYEVNTEAFF. Variable domain in full (rest from reference TRBV9 and TRBJ1-1): DSGVTQTPKHLITATGQRVTLRCSPRSGDLSVYWYQQSLDQGLQFLIQYYNGEERAKGNILERFSAQQFPDLHSELNLSSLELGDSALYFCASSESGTRVGYEVNTEAFFGQGTRLTVV.

This clonotype was counted once. The chain is built from TRBV20-1 and TRBJ2-2, with TRBD2 identical over 10 bases. Trimming took 0 bases from V and 6 from J; bases not matched to a gene: 10. Germline CDR1 and CDR2: DFQATT and SNEGSKA (reference sequence). The CDR3 covers 17 residues. In DNA form, the CDR3 reads TGCAGTGCTAGAGATCGGGCTAGCGGGAGTATGGCCGGGGAGCTGTTTTTT. The encoded protein is CSARDRASGSMAGELFF.

This clonotype occurred many times. The chain combines TRBV2 with TRBJ2-5; TRBD1 agrees at 8 bases. Germline V gene sequence: CDR1 SNHLY, CDR2 FYNNEI. V was pared by 11 bases and J by 4 bases, with 15 bases of the junction left unmatched. The CDR3 has 15 residues. Here the CDR3 reads CALPGQGPSRETQYF. CDR3 coding DNA: TGTGCCTTACCAGGACAGGGACCCTCCCGAGAGACCCAGTACTTC.

The chain recombines TRBV24-1 with TRBJ2-3; the match to TRBD1 covers 9 bases. This CDR3 is built from 12 residues. The germline gives CDR1 KGHDR, CDR2 SFDVKD. In nucleotides, the CDR3 is TGTGCTTGGACAGGGGGCACAGATACGCAGTATTTT. It specifies CAWTGGTDTQYF.

A remark on this clonotype: This may be a read error, as it is one base from a much larger clone. The chain has TRBV6-2 or TRBV6-3 and TRBJ2-1, with D possibly matching TRBD1 (5 bases). Germline values: CDR1 MNHEY, CDR2 SVGEGT. This CDR3 region has 16 residues. The CDR3 is CASSYRPGVERNGQFF. The CDR3, as DNA: TGTGCCAGCAGCTACAGGCCAGGAGTTGAAAGAAATGGGCAGTTCTTC.

Of note for this clonotype: One end of the junction varies from germline; a read error may be responsible. The rearrangement uses TRBV20-1 and TRBJ2-7, with 8 bases that match TRBD2. Germline CDR1 and CDR2: DFQATT and SNEGSKA (reference sequence). The CDR3 is made up of 19 amino acids. This CDR3 is CSAGDGQPGSGGRYYEQYF. The CDR3 DNA reads as TGCAGTGCTGGAGATGGCCAACCCGGTTCGGGCGGGAGGTACTACGAGCAGTACTTC.

The sample holds many counts of this clonotype. The rearrangement uses TRBV27 and TRBJ2-7; D gene uncertain. This CDR3 is 11 amino acids long. Trimming removed 4 bases at V and 5 bases at J, with 6 bases between. The V gene's germline CDR1 is MNHEY and CDR2 SMNVEV (reference sequence). CDR3 nucleotide sequence: TGTGCCAGCAGTTCCTTCCACGAGCAGTACTTC. Protein product: CASSSFHEQYF.

The V gene is TRBV29-1, the J gene TRBJ1-2, with unresolved D. Germline CDR1 is SQVTM and CDR2 is ANQGSEA. The CDR3 is 14 residues long. Trimming removed 0 bases from V and 8 bases from J, with 16 bases in between. CDR3 in DNA: TGCAGCGTTGAAGATCCTAGACGAGCCGGGGGCTACACCTTC. This sequence encodes CSVEDPRRAGGYTF.

There are many counts of this clonotype. The genes are TRBV28 and TRBJ1-5; D possibly corresponds to TRBD1 (5 bases). Germline V gene data show CDR1 as MDHEN and CDR2 as SYDVKM. CDR3 length: 15 amino acids. V was cut by 0 bases and J by 2 bases, with 8 bases left in between. CDR3 region: CASSLWQGRNQPQHF. The CDR3 nucleotides read TGTGCCAGCAGTTTATGGCAGGGTCGCAATCAGCCCCAGCATTTT.

This clonotype was seen repeatedly, ten times or more. The J gene is TRBJ2-3, the V gene TRBV5-6; D possibly corresponds to TRBD1 (6 bases). Trimming removed 3 bases from V and 0 bases from J, with 11 bases in between. The CDR3 spans 15 residues. Germline CDR1 is SGHDT and CDR2 is YYEEEE. The CDR3 nucleotides are TGTGCCAGCAGCTCCACAGGGTGGAGCACAGATACGCAGTATTTT. Translating gives CASSSTGWSTDTQYF.

This clonotype came up once. V and J are TRBV7-3 and TRBJ2-3, with 7 bases matching TRBD2. The trim removed 1 base at V and 10 bases at J, leaving 8 bases unmatched. Germline values: CDR1 SGHTA, CDR2 FQGTGA. The CDR3 consists of 14 residues. The CDR3 DNA follows: TGTGCCAGCAGCTTAATGCCCGGGGGGACTTCGCAGTATTTT. Residues: CASSLMPGGTSQYF.

Details on this clonotype: A clone one base away is much larger, so this may be a read error. The chain couples TRBV27 to TRBJ1-1; no reliable D call. Germline lookup yields CDR1 MNHEY and CDR2 SMNVEV (reference sequence). V was cut by 1 base and J by 10 bases, with 13 bases left in between. CDR3 size: 13 residues. DNA for the CDR3: TGTGCCAGCAGTTTATTTCGAAGGGATGGAGCTTTCTTT. This sequence encodes CASSLFRRDGAFF.

In its sample, this clonotype was seen many times. The chain links TRBV5-8 to TRBJ2-5, with D unclear. V was pared by 4 bases and J by 1 base, with 14 bases between. This CDR3 region has 15 residues. Germline V gene data show CDR1 as SGHTS and CDR2 as YDEGEE. CDR3 DNA: TGTGCCAGCAGCCCTCGATCGGCAGTCCAAGAGACCCAGTACTTC. This gives the protein CASSPRSAVQETQYF. Full variable domain (missing parts from reference TRBV5-8 and TRBJ2-5): EAGVTQSPTHLIKTRGQQATLRCSPISGHTSVYWYQQALGLGLQFLLWYDEGEERNRGNFPPRFSGRQFPNYSSELNVNALELEDSALYLCASSPRSAVQETQYFGPGTRLLVL.